Reported below is one TCR beta chain. The junction and the germline gene differ at one end; a read error may be behind it. Germline V gene lookup returns CDR1 LGHNA and CDR2 YNFKEQ. The CDR3 is 14 residues long. Scientists recovered RNA and DNA together from roughly 20-30 mg of unsorted bulk tissue. cDNA specific to TCR beta was made from approximately 500 ng of total RNA, with a constant-region primer employed for priming. What produced the TCR beta libraries was three nested multiplex PCR rounds using slightly modified ARM-PCR. In the first two PCR rounds, TRBV1-TRBV30 forward primers were paired with a C-beta reverse primer, and each round lasted roughly 9 cycles. TCRdb passed the multiplex PCR reads through MiXCR, listing each CDR3 protein once. The sample has 150,000 to 200,000 distinct CDR3 sequences, around 85% seen once. The data derive from a study of tumor-infiltrating lymphocytes in primary liver carcinoma.

The sample comprised tumor tissue from primary liver carcinoma. The chain couples TRBV4-2 to TRBJ2-2, with 7 positions matching TRBD2. This receptor was identified in a man aged 40-50 years with primary liver carcinoma and hepatitis B virus infection. The CDR3 spells CARSQDQVGGELFF. The CDR3 nucleotides read TGTGCCAGGAGTCAAGATCAGGTGGGAGGGGAACTGTTTTTT.